The subject of this entry is one TCR beta chain. Clones were read by immunoSEQ multiplex PCR, and TCRdb kept only the in-frame ones, dropping some. The table has 330,000 or so clones, about 87% seen once. The data belong to a study of blood T cell repertoires in COVID-19. The CDR3 runs 14 residues. Germline V CDR1 and CDR2: KGHSH, LQKENI. V was pared by 3 bases and J by 3 bases, with 8 bases between. V gene TRBV18 combines with J gene TRBJ2-2, with D hard to call. Sequencing was performed on peripheral blood. The clonotype originates from a man aged 25-40 years with COVID-19, enrolled during active disease. In nucleotides, the CDR3 is TGTGCCAGCTCACCGGCCCGGGACACCGGGGAGCTGTTTTTT. Translated: CASSPARDTGELFF.